Below, one T cell receptor (beta chain) is given with its context. This entry belongs to a study of long-term antiretroviral therapy in people with HIV. Investigators performed immunoSEQ version v3.0 at survey level. Measured with immunoSEQ multiplex PCR; TCRdb has only the in-frame clones, and not every one. The sample has fewer than 40,000 clones, more than 80% seen once; the top ten hold 4.5% to 6%. Each donor had at least one pre-ART and at least two post-ART PBMC samples. Before they underwent DNA extraction, samples held roughly 0.95-11 million cryopreserved PBMC. V was cut by 2 bases and J by 6 bases, with 10 bases left in between. The CDR3 length is 14 residues. Germline loops: CDR1 MGHRA, CDR2 YSYEKL.

The rearrangement links TRBV4-1 to TRBJ2-2; perhaps TRBD2 as D (5 bases). The sample in question was unsorted PBMCs, obtained 3.1 years after starting antiretroviral therapy. The TCR sequence derives from a woman between 45 and 60 years old with HIV. CDR3 nucleotides: TGCGCCAGCAGCCAACAAGAGGGAGCCGGGGAGCTGTTTTTT. Protein: CASSQQEGAGELFF.